Each of the 16 T cell receptor beta chains below was sequenced from the same sample in a study of post-analysis software for immune sequencing data. Their antigens remain unidentified. Overall study findings and caveats: Controls showed lower frequencies than patients for five or six TRBV segments, and TRBV5-6, TRBV5-1 and TRBV20-1 were among these.

Included in the TCR beta cDNA libraries were unique molecular identifiers. TCRdb recomputed calls from the PCR reads with MiXCR, one row per CDR3 protein. The table lists 650,000 to 850,000 distinct CDR3 sequences, 46% of them singletons. Sequenced material: blood. These receptors all stem from a girl aged 5-17 years with multiple sclerosis.

The DNA for the CDR3 is TGTGCCAGTAGTATGGGCCCAGGGCTGGTCGGCTACGAGCAGTACTTC. Residues: CASSMGPGLVGYEQYF. This sequence joins TRBV19 and TRBJ2-7; possible D gene TRBD1, 5 bases. CDR3 length: 16 residues. Germline V lookup: CDR1 LNHDA, CDR2 SQIVND (reference sequence). V lost 3 bases and J lost 3, with 18 bases in between.

This clonotype has a handful of counts. The rearrangement uses TRBV7-8 and TRBJ2-5; 7 bases are shared with TRBD1. V shed 4 bases and J 5 bases; nucleotides not matched to a gene: 7. CDR1 is SGHVS, CDR2 FQNEAQ, per germline. CDR3 length: 14 amino acids. The CDR3 sequence is CASSSYRGMETQYF. CDR3 DNA: TGTGCCAGCAGCTCATACAGGGGAATGGAGACCCAGTACTTC.

Only a few counts were recorded for this clonotype. CDR3 DNA sequence: TGCAGCGTTGACTCGGGGAACTATGGCTACACCTTC. It codes for CSVDSGNYGYTF. The chain recombines TRBV29-1 with TRBJ1-2, with D uncertain. This CDR3 spans 12 amino acids. CDR1 and CDR2 (germline): SQVTM, ANQGSEA. Trimming pared 3 bases from V and 2 bases from J, leaving 7 bases between.

DNA of the CDR3: TGTGCCAGCAGCCCTTCGGGCTTCAATGAGCAGTTCTTC. Translating gives CASSPSGFNEQFF. The rearrangement joins TRBV11-2 to TRBJ2-1; no clear D gene. CDR3 length equals 13 residues. Germline V gives CDR1 SGHAT, CDR2 FQNNGV. The V gene lost 5 bases and the J gene lost 6 bases, with 11 bases spanning the gap.

This chain uses TRBV15 with TRBJ1-6; the D is unclear. The CDR3 is 13 amino acids. V was trimmed by 5 bases and J by 4 bases, leaving 6 bases between them. From germline, CDR1 is LNHNV and CDR2 YYDKDF (reference sequence). DNA of the CDR3: TGTGCCACCAGCGCGGTTTATAATTCACCCCTCCACTTT. This translates into CATSAVYNSPLHF.

This clonotype was seen ten or more times. J is TRBJ1-5 and V is TRBV10-3; 9 bases map to TRBD1. This CDR3 has 15 amino acids. V lost 3 bases and J lost 5; bases outside the gene matches: 5. Germline V gives CDR1 ENHRY, CDR2 SYGVKD. CDR3 sequence (DNA): TGTGCCATCAGTGATTCCGACAGGGGGTATCAGCCCCAGCATTTT. Residues: CAISDSDRGYQPQHF.

The chain links TRBV19 to TRBJ1-5; D uncertain. The CDR3 loop spans 15 amino acids. V lost 3 bases to trimming and J lost 4 bases, with 13 bases between them. Germline assignment: CDR1 LNHDA and CDR2 SQIVND (reference sequence). The DNA of the CDR3 is TGTGCCAGTAGTATCTCGCCCGGGGAGAATCAGCCCCAGCATTTT. The encoded protein is CASSISPGENQPQHF.

The rearrangement joins TRBV14 to TRBJ2-1; D is perhaps TRBD2 (5 bases). The CDR3 spans 15 residues. V lost 4 bases to trimming and J lost 8 bases, with 18 bases between them. Germline CDR1 reads SGHDN; CDR2 reads FVKESK. CDR3 coding DNA: TGTGCCAGCAGCCGCGGGTTGAGACTGGTGGATGAGCAGTTCTTC. Translation gives CASSRGLRLVDEQFF.

Comments on this clonotype: At one of its ends the junction is not consistent with the germline gene, which may arise from a read error. This chain connects TRBV7-7 to TRBJ2-3; tentatively, D is TRBD1 (5 bases). Per germline, CDR1 SSHAT and CDR2 FNYEAQ (reference sequence). This CDR3 is built from 14 residues. CDR3 DNA: TGTGCTAGCAGCCCCAGGGCTTTCACAGATACGCAGTATTTT. Protein: CASSPRAFTDTQYF.

This clonotype was detected only a few times. The rearrangement uses TRBV12-3 or TRBV12-4 and TRBJ2-5, with 7 bases matching TRBD2. Trimming took 6 bases from V and 7 from J; bases not matched to a gene: 14. The CDR3 contains 15 residues. The CDR3: CASSPRQTTGGTQYF. The CDR3 DNA is TGTGCCAGCAGCCCACGACAGACCACGGGGGGGACCCAGTACTTC.

The chain links TRBV18 to TRBJ2-4; 13 positions match TRBD2. The J call may be mistaken, given a closer DNA end match to TRBJ2-7. This CDR3 is 18 amino acids long. Germline assignment: CDR1 KGHSH and CDR2 LQKENI. DNA of the CDR3: TGTGCCAGCTCACCAGGTTCGACTAGCGGGAGGCGGCCCTACGAGCAGTACTTC. Protein product: CASSPGSTSGRRPYEQYF.

This clonotype was observed a handful of times. The genes are TRBV20-1 and TRBJ2-3; no clear D gene. The germline V gene encodes CDR1 DFQATT and CDR2 SNEGSKA (reference sequence). This CDR3 contains 12 residues. V was shortened by 3 bases and J by 6 bases, with 10 bases between the two germline ends. The CDR3 loop is CSARKEADTQYF. The CDR3 DNA reads as TGCAGTGCTAGGAAAGAAGCCGATACGCAGTATTTT.

On this clonotype: One junction end disagrees with the germline gene, perhaps due to a read error. The V gene is TRBV7-9, the J gene TRBJ1-1; TRBD1 is a possible D gene (5 bases). CDR3 size: 13 residues. From germline, CDR1 is SEHNR and CDR2 FQNEAQ (reference sequence). The CDR3 DNA reads TGTGCCTGCAGCCCCGGGACTCGGGCTGAAGCTTTCTTT. Encoded protein: CACSPGTRAEAFF.

This rearrangement joins TRBV7-2 to TRBJ1-1; D unclear. CDR1 is SGHTA, CDR2 FQGNSA, per germline. The V gene lost 4 bases and the J gene lost 3 bases, with 9 bases spanning the gap. The CDR3 is 13 amino acids. Here the CDR3 reads CASSSPSHTEAFF. The CDR3 DNA reads TGTGCCAGCAGCTCCCCGAGCCACACTGAAGCTTTCTTT.

The chain couples TRBV20-1 to TRBJ1-5; D not resolved. CDR1 DFQATT and CDR2 SNEGSKA come from the germline V gene (reference sequence). Trimming took 0 bases from V and 0 from J, leaving 12 bases between them. The CDR3 runs to 16 residues. The CDR3 DNA reads TGCAGTGCTAGAGAGAAAGGGTTTCATAGCAATCAGCCCCAGCATTTT. Its translation is CSAREKGFHSNQPQHF.

The rearrangement joins TRBV20-1 to TRBJ1-4; perhaps TRBD1 as D (6 bases). Trimming stripped 6 bases from V and 8 bases from J, with 16 bases between. Germline V gene data show CDR1 as DFQATT and CDR2 as SNEGSKA (reference sequence). This CDR3 has 13 residues. The CDR3: CSAHTGQHEKLFF. In nucleotides, the CDR3 is TGCAGTGCCCATACAGGGCAACACGAAAAACTGTTTTTT.